This T cell receptor (beta chain) was identified during a study of cytomegalovirus exposure and HLA in healthy donors (dated by TCRdb to about 2017). Looking at the study overall: An earlier analysis of roughly 630 of the donors reported about 250 Gb of sequence data and 100 million to 130 million unique TCR beta sequences from about 200 million T cells. All discovery cohort repertoires had been generated on a single sequencing platform. Class I and class II HLA loci were covered by the typing at four-digit resolution. In a later genetic analysis, genome-wide SNP genotypes for about 55% of the 666 donors were used, and that subset was treated as a discovery cohort. The genetic ancestry cluster associated with self-reported Caucasian donors included roughly 84% of the approximately 410 genotyped donors. The study aimed to test whether signatures of past pathogen exposure could be identified by cataloging public T cell receptors. About 280 gigabases of sequencing data and roughly 81 million unique TCR sequences made up an early release that covered 500 to 650 HLA-typed donors. On average, around 240,000 unique TCR beta nucleotide sequences were sequenced per donor among some 430 genotyped donors of the cohort, with roughly 18% of those sequences being non-productive. The study combined high-throughput TCR immunosequencing, statistical association of individual TCRs with disease status, and machine learning to predict cytomegalovirus infection status. Rather than drawing on any new phenotypic data, the later analysis identified candidate immune exposures from TCR beta sequences and the way those sequences occurred across donors. Several DR-DQ haplotypes were treated as single units for association and clustering because of strong linkage in the cohort. A later analysis re-examined previously published TCR beta repertoires from several hundred donors and added high-resolution HLA genotyping to investigate patterns of TCR occurrence. Typing coverage varied by locus: about 629-630 donors for A, B, C, DRB1 and DQB1; 522 for DQA1; some 610 for DPA1; approximately 470 for DPB1. Donor age, sex, ethnicity and CMV serostatus were compiled together with the repertoire data. An earlier analysis of around 540 of the donors applied high-throughput TCR beta sequencing to assess whether each TCR beta V gene segment acted as functional or pseudogenic. The T cell repertoires of several hundred subjects were profiled by immunosequencing and related to cytomegalovirus serostatus. A separate validation cohort of 90 to 150 different subjects was used in addition to the roughly 700-subject first cohort. Overall results and qualifications from the work: A total of 164 TCR beta chains were listed by the study as associated with cytomegalovirus. In an earlier analysis of over 550 of the donors, most TCR beta V segments were observed in productive rearrangements about 87% or about 30% of the time, broadly matching IMGT annotations. When HLA alleles, especially DR and DQ, strongly co-occurred, attributing TCR associations to individual alleles was difficult. According to a later analysis, parvovirus B19, influenza, CMV and Epstein-Barr virus appeared linked to several top co-occurrence clusters. The presence/absence analyses assumed that sequencing depth was roughly uniform across donors, and that assumption may not be true. Compared with the approximately 600-donor mean, donors in an Asian-associated ancestry cluster had fewer N-insertions in productive TCRs, according to a later genetic analysis. Because counts were too low, approximately 15 rarely observed V segments, including chromosome 9 orphons, were excluded from the earlier analysis of around 590 of the donors. A later analysis associated about 17,000 TCR beta sequences with specific HLA alleles at a false discovery rate of 0.05. The authors suggested that the approach could potentially be generalized to other disease states and immunological phenotypes. Immune exposure information for the cohort was limited to CMV serostatus. A further reported finding was that TCR beta sequences accurately predicted the HLA-A and HLA-B alleles for most subjects in the first cohort. The classifier was reported to diagnose cytomegalovirus status with high specificity and sensitivity in both the original and validation cohorts. Linkage disequilibrium might explain the correlated functional status among segregating V segments, but an unknown experimental factor could not be ruled out. In a later analysis, TCR association rates were found to vary across HLA loci, with the most associated TCRs seen for DRB1 alleles and the fewest for HLA-C alleles. Most TCR sequences were observed very rarely across donors, whereas some public TCRs were present in many individuals. A cluster of highly shared sequence variants was judged likely to be a technical artifact of the sequencing pipeline. The 87-base-pair reads could not distinguish some IMGT-functional V segments, including TRBV6-2 and TRBV6-3, so those segments were excluded. A later analysis found that most CMV-associated TCR beta chains appeared HLA-restricted, with HLA associations seemingly driven largely by CMV exposure. A few of the identified cytomegalovirus-associated TCR beta chains were confirmed in vitro to be specific for cytomegalovirus antigens. The cohort was sequenced for TCR beta chains only, and without alpha or paired-chain data the features that could be detected were limited. V-gene and J-gene trimming of TCR beta chains was associated with a missense DCLRE1C variant in a later genetic analysis, and the association was replicated in an independent cohort. Because some donors lacked HLA typing at each locus, the association tests relied only on the typed subset. In a later analysis, HLA-associated TCR beta chains were found to be more clonally expanded and to have lower generation probabilities than equally common non-associated chains.

The cohort was made up of 666 healthy bone marrow donors. At the time of sampling, every cohort member was nominally healthy, though immune exposures that went unrecorded were likely present. The donor was CMV seronegative and was included in the group of hundreds of seronegative cohort members. A peripheral blood sample was collected from each donor, and TCR beta sequencing was performed on peripheral blood mononuclear cells. The Qiagen DNeasy Blood Extraction Kit was used to extract genomic DNA from the blood cell samples. About this clone: This clone's antigen is unknown. Base-call qualities are not available, and no considerably larger clone is one nucleotide away.

The CDR3 starts with the cysteine, ends with the phenylalanine, and has 14 residues. This entry keeps only the CDR3 DNA: 42 bases, framed from base 1. CDR1 and CDR2 are read off the germline V gene (reference sequence) as SEHNR and FQNEAQ. V lost 1 base and J lost 7 bases, and the count of bases not matched to a germline gene is 5. To prepare the library, the immunoSEQ multiplex PCR assay was applied. For the multiplex PCR, a mixture combining 60 forward primers for TCR Vbeta segments and 13 reverse primers for TCR Jbeta segments was used. The CDR3 region of rearranged TCR beta genes was amplified from genomic DNA by a multiplex PCR assay. On the Illumina HiSeq System, the amplified TCR beta libraries were sequenced as 87-base-pair reads. In the authors' own workflow: In a later analysis, approximately 74 million unique TCR beta chains were counted across the approximately 640 repertoires, and roughly 10 million of these chains were shared by at least two donors. Raw reads were error-corrected and collapsed into unique sequences with a nearest-neighbor algorithm that merged closely related sequences to remove PCR and sequencing errors. Alignment of CDR3 sequences to IMGT reference sequences was used to assign V, D and J gene segments. For a sequence to be retained, a match of at least six nucleotides was required to both a V gene segment and a J gene segment. A rearrangement was called productive if the CDR3 had no stop codons and remained in frame with V and J, and every other rearrangement was called non-productive. Following IMGT convention, CDR3 was defined as the stretch from the second conserved V-encoded cysteine to the conserved J-encoded phenylalanine. The earlier analysis of some 580 of the donors excluded any sequence lacking an unambiguous match to a single V gene segment. In an earlier analysis of a few hundred of the donors, a V segment was called functional when productive rearrangements were above 56.7%, and segregating when the standard deviation between donors exceeded 5%. A statistical classification framework was built to diagnose cytomegalovirus status from the catalog of TCR beta chain sequences. V and J gene assignment, in a later analysis, came from comparing TCR nucleotide sequences with IMGT/GENE-DB human TR gene sequences. A later analysis assigned CDR3 sequences and most-parsimonious VDJ recombination scenarios with the TCRdist pipeline. In a later analysis, each TCR beta chain was defined by its CDR3 amino acid sequence together with its V-gene family, and reads lacking a unique V-gene family were excluded. To address suspected cross-contamination and a sequencing artifact, a later analysis removed 450 to 700 highly shared, low-generation-probability nucleotide sequences. In a later analysis, a clonal expansion index was calculated for each public chain from normalized within-repertoire ranks of inferred template counts. In a later analysis, generation probabilities were computed with a VDJ recombination model fitted to out-of-frame rearrangements, and the resulting probabilities were checked against IGoR. Hypergeometric tests were used in a later analysis to score TCR-TCR, TCR-HLA and TCR-CMV co-occurrence, with a repertoire-size bias correction applied to the TCR pairs. A later analysis estimated false discovery rates by permuting HLA or CMV assignments 20 times. A later analysis grouped co-occurring TCRs with DBSCAN, adding TCRdist sequence similarity when clustering within HLA-allele-positive subsets. Repertoires with fewer than 30,000 or more than 120,000 public chains, plus five repertoires with anomalous nucleotide sharing, were excluded from co-occurrence clustering. In its TCRdb copy, this immuneACCESS table keeps in-frame sequences only and misses some clones. Where compared with another copy, unresolved V genes explain less than half of these, and the others have no known cause. The DNA was the basis for D and trimming; V, J and clone size are from that table. Across this sample there are just over 150,000 clones, with around 80% seen only once. The biggest ten clones account for 1.5% to 2% of the sample.

Sequencing was performed on PBMCs. This TCR derives from a man aged 18 to 35 in good health and CMV-seronegative. This chain joins TRBV7-9 to TRBJ1-1, with 8 bases matching TRBD1. CDR3 sequence: CASSLETGEDEAFF. The DNA sequence is TGTGCCAGCAGCTTAGAGACAGGGGAGGATGAAGCTTTCTTT. The CDR3 plus the reference TRBV7-9 and TRBJ1-1 genes for the other parts give the full variable domain: DTGVSQNPRHKITKRGQNVTFRCDPISEHNRLYWYRQTLGQGPEFLTYFQNEAQLEKSRLLSDRFSAERPKGSFSTLEIQRTEQGDSAMYLCASSLETGEDEAFFGQGTRLTVV.